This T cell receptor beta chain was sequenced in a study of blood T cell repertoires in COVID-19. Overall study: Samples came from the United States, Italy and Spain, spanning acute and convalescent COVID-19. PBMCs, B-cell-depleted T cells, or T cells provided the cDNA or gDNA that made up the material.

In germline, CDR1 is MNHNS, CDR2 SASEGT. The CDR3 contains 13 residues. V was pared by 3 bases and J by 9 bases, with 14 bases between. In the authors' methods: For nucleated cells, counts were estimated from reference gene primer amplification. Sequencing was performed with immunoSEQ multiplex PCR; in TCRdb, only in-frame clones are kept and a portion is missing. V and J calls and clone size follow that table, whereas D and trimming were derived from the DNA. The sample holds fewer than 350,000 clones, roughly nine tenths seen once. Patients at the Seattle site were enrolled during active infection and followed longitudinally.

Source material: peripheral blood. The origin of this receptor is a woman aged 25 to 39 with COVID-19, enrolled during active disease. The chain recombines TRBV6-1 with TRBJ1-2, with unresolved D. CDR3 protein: CASSDNPPFSYTF. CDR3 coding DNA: TGTGCCAGCAGTGATAATCCCCCGTTTAGCTACACCTTC.